These 10 T cell receptor beta chains share one sample of origin, sequenced in a study of identical twins. TCRdb analysed the 5' RACE reads with MiXCR anew, one entry per CDR3 protein. The sample records hundreds of thousands of distinct CDR3 sequences, about a fifth being singletons. The data also belong to a second study, concerning yellow fever vaccine responses in identical twins.

The sequenced sample was CD4+ T cells sorted from blood. These receptors were obtained from a woman aged 18 to 35 in good health.

This chain links TRBV7-3 with TRBJ2-1, with 9 bases aligning to TRBD1. The V and J ends lost 6 bases and 1 base, in that order; junction bases with no gene match: 7. Per germline, CDR1 SGHTA and CDR2 FQGTGA. The CDR3 extends over 16 amino acids. The CDR3 spells CASRETGGASYNEQFF. The CDR3 DNA is TGTGCCAGCAGGGAAACAGGGGGCGCGTCCTACAATGAGCAGTTCTTC.

This clonotype came up a few times. V gene TRBV4-2 combines with J gene TRBJ1-4; D call uncertain. CDR1 LGHNA and CDR2 YNFKEQ come from the germline V gene. Trimming removed 1 base from V and 6 bases from J, with 9 bases in between. The CDR3 runs to 14 residues. CDR3 DNA: TGTGCCAGCAGCCAAGGGACCGAGGATGAAAAACTGTTTTTT. Protein product: CASSQGTEDEKLFF.

V gene TRBV20-1 combines with J gene TRBJ1-4; 8 bases match TRBD1. CDR3 size: 13 residues. Germline CDR1 DFQATT, CDR2 SNEGSKA (reference sequence). CDR3 nucleotide sequence: TGCAGCCCCTCCGACAGGGGAAAAGAAAAACTGTTTTTT. The encoded protein is CSPSDRGKEKLFF.

The CDR3 coding sequence is TGTGCCAGCAGTTTCGGACTAGCGGGAGGGCCAGGGGAGCTGTTTTTT. Protein product: CASSFGLAGGPGELFF. The V and J genes are TRBV6-5 and TRBJ2-2; TRBD2 agrees at 15 bases. Germline assignment: CDR1 MNHEY and CDR2 SVGAGI. The V and J ends lost 4 bases and 8 bases, in that order; junction bases with no gene match: 5. The CDR3 runs to 16 residues.

The J gene is TRBJ2-5, the V gene TRBV12-3 or TRBV12-4, with D possibly TRBD1 on 6 matching bases. Trimming stripped 6 bases from V and 5 bases from J, with 19 bases between. The CDR3 is 15 amino acids. Here the CDR3 DNA reads TGTGCCAGCAGCCTCGTCCTGGGGGCAGGGGAGACCCAGTACTTC. Its protein is CASSLVLGAGETQYF.

There are a few counts of this clonotype. The chain has TRBV2 and TRBJ1-1; D is undetermined. Germline values: CDR1 SNHLY, CDR2 FYNNEI. The CDR3 runs to 13 residues. Trimming took 7 bases from V and 1 from J, leaving 10 bases between them. The CDR3 here is CASTPGWNTEAFF. The CDR3 DNA follows: TGTGCCAGCACGCCAGGATGGAACACTGAAGCTTTCTTT.

This clonotype was recorded a few times. The V and J genes are TRBV20-1 and TRBJ1-4, with D possibly TRBD1 on 5 matching bases. The V gene lost 0 bases and the J gene lost 5 bases, with 13 bases spanning the gap. The CDR3 extends over 15 amino acids. Germline-derived CDR1 and CDR2 are DFQATT and SNEGSKA (reference sequence). In DNA form, the CDR3 reads TGCAGTGCTAGAGATGGGGGGAGAGGGAATGAAAAACTGTTTTTT. Residues: CSARDGGRGNEKLFF.

The chain carries TRBV7-2 and TRBJ2-1, with unresolved D. There are 12 residues in the CDR3. CDR1 is SGHTA, CDR2 FQGNSA, per germline. Trimming left V 5 bases short and J 8 bases short, with 10 bases between. The CDR3: CASSPALYEQFF. DNA of the CDR3: TGTGCCAGCAGCCCTGCTCTCTATGAGCAGTTCTTC.

This clonotype has just a few counts. This chain uses TRBV5-1 with TRBJ2-7; tentatively, D is TRBD1 (5 bases). Trimming pared 6 bases from V and 4 bases from J, leaving 14 bases between. Germline CDR1 reads SGHRS; CDR2 reads YFSETQ. The CDR3 sequence is 13 residues long. CDR3 amino acids: CASTADNTYEQYF. The CDR3, as DNA: TGCGCCAGCACCGCGGACAATACGTACGAGCAGTACTTC.

V gene TRBV25-1 combines with J gene TRBJ2-1; 10 nucleotides align to TRBD2. Germline V gives CDR1 MGHDK, CDR2 SYGVNS. The V gene end was trimmed by 5 bases and the J gene end by 7 bases; junction bases not matched to a gene: 11. This CDR3 is built from 16 residues. This chain's CDR3 is CASSPKGLAGENEQFF. The DNA of the CDR3 is TGTGCCAGCAGTCCCAAAGGGCTAGCGGGAGAAAATGAGCAGTTCTTC. Using reference TRBV25-1 and TRBJ2-1 for the parts outside the CDR3, the full variable domain is EADIYQTPRYLVIGTGKKITLECSQTMGHDKMYWYQQDPGMELHLIHYSYGVNSTEKGDLSSESTVSRIRTEHFPLTLESARPSHTSQYLCASSPKGLAGENEQFFGPGTRLTVL.